This TCR beta chain was retrieved from a study of prognosis after radiotherapy for stage I lung cancer. Two-round multiplex PCR amplified TCR beta CDR3 from genomic DNA. Used in first-round PCR were primers specific to each TRBV and TRBJ gene. TCRdb re-called the multiplex PCR reads through MiXCR, storing one row per CDR3 protein. The table records tens of thousands of distinct CDR3 sequences, 40% to 60% of them present only once. The CDR3 length is 14 residues. In germline, CDR1 is DFQATT, CDR2 SNEGSKA (reference sequence). Trimming left V 0 bases short and J 2 bases short, with 8 bases between. The receptor comes from a donor aged 50 or older with non-small cell lung cancer. The rearrangement links TRBV20-1 to TRBJ1-3; no clear D. This specimen consisted of PBMCs, obtained before or after stereotactic body radiation therapy (not recorded which). CDR3 sequence (DNA): TGCAGTGCTAGAGATCCGGGCCCTGGAAACACCATATATTTT. As protein: CSARDPGPGNTIYF.